This T cell receptor (beta chain) was identified in a study of T cell responses to AZD1222 COVID-19 vaccine. TCRdb's table, derived via immunoSEQ multiplex PCR, lists solely in-frame clones and lacks some. Among about 110,000 clones, less than 95% were seen once, and the ten largest hold 7.5% to 9%. This receptor was identified in an adult who received the AZD1222 COVID-19 vaccine. The input for sequencing was peripheral blood, taken 28 days after the second AZD1222 dose.

CDR3 nucleotides: TGTGCCAGCAGCTCCTTTGGGACGGACTATGGCTACACCTTC. It is translated as CASSSFGTDYGYTF. The V and J genes are TRBV7-9 and TRBJ1-2; maybe TRBD1 (5 bases). Per germline, CDR1 SEHNR and CDR2 FQNEAQ (reference sequence). This CDR3 contains 14 residues. Trimming cost V 4 bases and J 3 bases, with 12 bases left between them.